This TCR beta chain came from a study of glioma-infiltrating T cells after dendritic cell vaccination. This clone was recorded only once. Germline CDR1 and CDR2: SGDLS and YYNGEE. CDR3 length: 15 amino acids. J gave up 9 bases and V 4 bases, and 9 bases lay outside the gene matches. Data came from immunoSEQ multiplex PCR; TCRdb stores just in-frame clones and leaves some out. The sample holds approximately 67,000 clones, 80% to 85% seen once. V gene TRBV9 combines with J gene TRBJ2-1; TRBD2 agrees at 11 bases. This specimen consisted of blood, obtained before dendritic cell vaccination. This TCR was recovered from a human donor with glioblastoma. CDR3 amino acids: CASSPNLGLAAEQFF. CDR3 bases: TGTGCCAGCAGCCCAAATCTGGGACTAGCGGCTGAGCAGTTCTTC.